One and the same sample provided the 26 T cell receptor beta chains below, sequenced in a study of T-cell reconstitution after alpha-beta-depleted transplantation in children. It was with unique molecular identifiers that the TCRbeta library was prepared. TCRdb passed the PCR reads through MiXCR, listing each CDR3 protein once. Of around 700,000 distinct CDR3 sequences listed, approximately 14% are singletons. This specimen consisted of PBMCs, obtained before TCRalphabeta/CD19-depleted stem cell transplant. Receptors originate from a girl between 2 and 10 years old with congenital amegakaryocytic thrombocytopenia, due to receive a stem cell transplant.

The sample holds a few counts of this clonotype. The chain uses TRBV27 and TRBJ2-1; 7 bases line up with TRBD2. V dropped 6 bases and J dropped 3; count of bases not matched to a gene: 11. The CDR3 is 16 amino acids. The germline CDR1 and CDR2 sequences are MNHEY and SMNVEV (reference sequence). Written as DNA, the CDR3 is TGTGCCAGCAGCCTAGAAGCGGGACTCTTCTACAATGAGCAGTTCTTC. Translated, it gives CASSLEAGLFYNEQFF.

The gene calls are TRBV5-1 and TRBJ2-1, with 9 bases fitting TRBD2. The CDR3 spans 15 residues. CDR1 is SGHRS, CDR2 YFSETQ, per germline. V lost 4 bases, J lost 2 bases, and 4 bases stayed unmatched. CDR3 sequence reads: CASSTPSGAYNEQFF. The CDR3 DNA reads as TGCGCCAGCAGCACTCCTAGCGGGGCCTACAATGAGCAGTTCTTC.

This clonotype was counted between two and nine times. The chain carries TRBV3-1 and TRBJ2-1; TRBD2 matches 8 bases. Per the germline V gene, CDR1 is LGHDT and CDR2 is YNNKEL (reference sequence). The V gene end was trimmed by 0 bases and the J gene end by 4 bases; junction bases not matched to a gene: 2. This CDR3 is built from 15 residues. Here the CDR3 reads CASSQELAEYNEQFF. The DNA of the CDR3 is TGTGCCAGCAGCCAAGAACTAGCGGAGTACAATGAGCAGTTCTTC.

This clonotype was counted a few times. In DNA, the CDR3 is TGTGCCAGCAGCTTCTTGGGGCGGGAGGGCAGCTACGAGCAGTACTTC. It yields the protein CASSFLGREGSYEQYF. The genes are TRBV7-9 and TRBJ2-7; 9 positions match TRBD2. The CDR3 runs to 16 residues. Germline lookup yields CDR1 SEHNR and CDR2 FQNEAQ (reference sequence). V shed 3 bases, J shed 3 bases, and the junction held 9 bases outside the gene matches.

This clonotype was recorded a few times. J is TRBJ2-1 and V is TRBV20-1; 8 bases are shared with TRBD2. Germline V gives CDR1 DFQATT, CDR2 SNEGSKA (reference sequence). V shed 3 bases, J shed 5 bases, and the junction held 12 bases outside the gene matches. This CDR3 has 16 amino acids. CDR3 nucleotides: TGCAGTGCTAGGAAGCTTGGCCTAGCGGGTCACAATGAGCAGTTCTTC. Translated, it gives CSARKLGLAGHNEQFF.

The chain carries TRBV6-5 and TRBJ2-1; 9 nucleotides align to TRBD2. Germline CDR1 and CDR2: MNHEY and SVGAGI. This CDR3 is 16 amino acids long. Trimming at V came to 4 bases and at J to 7 bases, leaving 11 bases not matched to a gene. The CDR3 spells CASSSPLAGRGNEQFF. As DNA, the CDR3 is TGTGCCAGCAGTTCTCCCCTAGCGGGGCGAGGGAATGAGCAGTTCTTC.

The chain combines TRBV7-9 with TRBJ1-1, with a possible D match to TRBD1 (5 bases). Germline assignment: CDR1 SEHNR and CDR2 FQNEAQ (reference sequence). The CDR3 is 12 amino acids. The ends were cut back, 4 bases at V and 6 bases at J, with 9 bases in the middle. CDR3: CASSWGRAEAFF. In DNA form, the CDR3 reads TGTGCCAGCAGCTGGGGCCGGGCTGAAGCTTTCTTT.

This clonotype was seen ten or more times. This chain uses TRBV5-1 with TRBJ2-7; 12 bases align to TRBD2. The CDR3 loop spans 14 amino acids. The germline CDR1 and CDR2 sequences are SGHRS and YFSETQ. V shed 7 bases and J 7 bases; nucleotides not matched to a gene: 9. CDR3 coding DNA: TGCGCCAGCTTGTCGACTAGCGGGAGTAAAGAGCAGTACTTC. It codes for CASLSTSGSKEQYF.

The rearrangement joins TRBV15 to TRBJ2-1; 8 bases match TRBD2. The J segment lost 5 bases and the V segment lost 5 bases, leaving 5 bases of the junction unmatched. Per the germline V gene, CDR1 is LNHNV and CDR2 is YYDKDF (reference sequence). The CDR3 contains 14 residues. The CDR3 is CATSDSGSHNEQFF. The CDR3 DNA reads TGTGCCACCAGCGACAGCGGGAGCCACAATGAGCAGTTCTTC.

V gene TRBV15 combines with J gene TRBJ2-7; 10 bases fit TRBD1. CDR1 and CDR2 from the germline V gene are LNHNV and YYDKDF (reference sequence). The trim removed 1 base at V and 3 bases at J, leaving 6 bases unmatched. This CDR3 region has 16 residues. The CDR3 DNA follows: TGTGCCACCAGCAGAGCCCCGGGACAGGGGTTCTACGAGCAGTACTTC. This sequence encodes CATSRAPGQGFYEQYF.

This clonotype was seen at least ten times. V usage is TRBV2 and J usage is TRBJ1-5; D unresolved. The CDR3 sequence is 11 residues long. Germline V gene sequence: CDR1 SNHLY, CDR2 FYNNEI. Trimming took 7 bases from V and 10 from J, leaving 11 bases between them. The CDR3 loop is CASMGEGPQHF. The DNA for the CDR3 is TGTGCCAGCATGGGTGAAGGACCCCAGCATTTT.

This clonotype was found many times. Written as DNA, the CDR3 is TGCAGCGTTGAAAAAGTAGAACAGGCGAACTACGAGCAGTACTTC. Protein product: CSVEKVEQANYEQYF. The chain has TRBV29-1 and TRBJ2-7, with a possible D match to TRBD1 (5 bases). In germline, CDR1 is SQVTM, CDR2 ANQGSEA. Trimming took off 2 bases at V and 3 bases at J, with 17 bases between the two ends. The length of the CDR3 is 15 residues.

This clonotype was counted many times. At one end, the junction sequence differs from germline, possibly due to a read error. The chain has TRBV6-7 and TRBJ2-7, with unresolved D. TRBV6-7 is annotated as an ORF whose role is uncertain. The CDR3 has 14 amino acids. This chain's CDR3 is CASSYSTARPESLF. DNA of the CDR3: TGTGCCAGCAGTTACTCGACGGCCAGACCTGAAAGCCTATTC.

In this sample, this clonotype turned up many times. The J gene is TRBJ2-1, the V gene TRBV7-2; no definite D call. The CDR3 totals 19 residues. The germline V and J ends were trimmed by 5 bases and 4 bases, with 27 bases remaining between them. CDR1 SGHTA and CDR2 FQGNSA come from the germline V gene. The CDR3 DNA is TGTGCCAGCAGCGGCGCTAGGGTCCGTTTGTCCTCGCTATACAATGAGCAGTTCTTC. This sequence encodes CASSGARVRLSSLYNEQFF.

This clonotype came up many times. The chain recombines TRBV5-1 with TRBJ2-2; D not certain. Trimming stripped 2 bases from V and 3 bases from J, with 8 bases between. Germline loops: CDR1 SGHRS, CDR2 YFSETQ. The CDR3 covers 14 residues. The CDR3 DNA reads as TGCGCCAGCAGCTTTTCGGTAGACACCGGGGAGCTGTTTTTT. Its translation is CASSFSVDTGELFF.

This clonotype has a count of ten or more. The chain links TRBV3-1 to TRBJ2-7, with D possibly being TRBD1 or TRBD2 (5 bases each). The length of the CDR3 is 14 residues. Germline CDR1 is LGHDT and CDR2 is YNNKEL (reference sequence). Trimming cost V 8 bases and J 1 base, with 15 bases left between them. The CDR3, as DNA: TGTGCCAGCCGCCCGGGGCTCAATTCCTACGAGCAGTACTTC. It codes for CASRPGLNSYEQYF.

Ten or more counts support this clonotype. The chain couples TRBV27 to TRBJ2-1; TRBD2 aligns across 8 bases. The CDR3 loop spans 16 amino acids. Per germline, CDR1 MNHEY and CDR2 SMNVEV (reference sequence). V gave up 10 bases and J gave up 1 base; unmatched junction bases: 12. The CDR3 DNA reads as TGTGCCATCGGAAGTATCCGGGGGGGATCCTACAATGAGCAGTTCTTC. Translation gives CAIGSIRGGSYNEQFF.

The V gene is TRBV5-4, the J gene TRBJ2-5; the D is unclear. This CDR3 is 14 amino acids long. Germline V gives CDR1 SGHNT, CDR2 YYREEE (reference sequence). Trimming left V 0 bases short and J 5 bases short, with 11 bases between. This CDR3 reads CASSLGLATETQYF. Written as DNA, the CDR3 is TGTGCCAGCAGCTTGGGTCTGGCGACGGAGACCCAGTACTTC.

This clonotype appeared many times. The V gene is TRBV5-1, the J gene TRBJ1-1, with a possible D match to TRBD1 (5 bases). The CDR3 is 15 residues long. Per germline, CDR1 SGHRS and CDR2 YFSETQ. V lost 0 bases and J lost 0, with 9 bases in between. CDR3 coding DNA: TGCGCCAGCAGCTTGGATCGGGGGGTGAACACTGAAGCTTTCTTT. Protein product: CASSLDRGVNTEAFF.

V is TRBV7-8 and J is TRBJ2-7; D may be TRBD1 or TRBD2 (5 bases each). This CDR3 comprises 16 residues. The germline V gene has CDR1 SGHVS and CDR2 FQNEAQ. Trimming removed 0 bases at V and 3 bases at J, with 15 bases between. The CDR3 DNA sequence: TGTGCCAGCAGCTTAGCGGTTGCAGGGACCGTCTACGAGCAGTACTTC. Translated, it gives CASSLAVAGTVYEQYF.

This clonotype was observed many times. V gene TRBV5-1 combines with J gene TRBJ1-1; 7 nucleotides align to TRBD1. V was pared by 9 bases and J by 11 bases, with 22 bases of the junction left unmatched. Germline loops: CDR1 SGHRS, CDR2 YFSETQ. This CDR3 spans 15 amino acids. The CDR3 region has the DNA TGCGCCACCCGGATCAACCGGGACAGCAGCTCAAGGGCTTTCTTT. Residues: CATRINRDSSSRAFF.

V gene TRBV3-1 combines with J gene TRBJ2-2; tentative D call: TRBD2 (5 bases). Trimming cost V 1 base and J 4 bases, with 16 bases left between them. The CDR3 is 17 residues long. Germline CDR1 and CDR2: LGHDT and YNNKEL (reference sequence). DNA of the CDR3: TGTGCCAGCAGCCAAGGCGTCGGCGGGTTGAGCACCGGGGAGCTGTTTTTT. This gives the protein CASSQGVGGLSTGELFF.

This clonotype has just a few counts. This chain connects TRBV27 to TRBJ1-5; D is uncertain. Per germline, CDR1 MNHEY and CDR2 SMNVEV (reference sequence). The CDR3 has 12 amino acids. The V gene lost 6 bases and the J gene lost 7 bases, with 10 bases spanning the gap. The CDR3 loop reads CASREVGQPQHF. For the CDR3, the DNA is TGTGCCAGCAGGGAGGTCGGACAGCCCCAGCATTTT.

This clonotype came up a few times. This chain joins TRBV29-1 and TRBJ2-3; 12 bases align to TRBD1. Trimming at V came to 4 bases and at J to 4 bases, leaving 3 bases not matched to a gene. Germline CDR1 SQVTM, CDR2 ANQGSEA. The CDR3 runs 14 residues. The CDR3 is CSVVGQGAADTQYF. CDR3 DNA: TGCAGCGTTGTGGGACAGGGGGCTGCAGATACGCAGTATTTT.

J is TRBJ2-7 and V is TRBV12-3 or TRBV12-4, with 12 bases lining up with TRBD2. This CDR3 has 15 residues. V shed 4 bases, J shed 4 bases, and the junction held 5 bases outside the gene matches. The CDR3 DNA sequence: TGTGCCAGCAGTTCGACTAGCGGGAGTAATTACGAGCAGTACTTC. Its translation is CASSSTSGSNYEQYF.

The table lists this clonotype with many counts. The J gene is TRBJ2-2, the V gene TRBV20-1; the D is unclear. Germline V gene lookup returns CDR1 DFQATT and CDR2 SNEGSKA (reference sequence). The CDR3 sequence is 13 residues long. The ends were cut back, 3 bases at V and 4 bases at J, with 9 bases in the middle. DNA of the CDR3: TGCAGTGCTAGTCGGCGGTCCACCGGGGAGCTGTTTTTT. Its translation: CSASRRSTGELFF.